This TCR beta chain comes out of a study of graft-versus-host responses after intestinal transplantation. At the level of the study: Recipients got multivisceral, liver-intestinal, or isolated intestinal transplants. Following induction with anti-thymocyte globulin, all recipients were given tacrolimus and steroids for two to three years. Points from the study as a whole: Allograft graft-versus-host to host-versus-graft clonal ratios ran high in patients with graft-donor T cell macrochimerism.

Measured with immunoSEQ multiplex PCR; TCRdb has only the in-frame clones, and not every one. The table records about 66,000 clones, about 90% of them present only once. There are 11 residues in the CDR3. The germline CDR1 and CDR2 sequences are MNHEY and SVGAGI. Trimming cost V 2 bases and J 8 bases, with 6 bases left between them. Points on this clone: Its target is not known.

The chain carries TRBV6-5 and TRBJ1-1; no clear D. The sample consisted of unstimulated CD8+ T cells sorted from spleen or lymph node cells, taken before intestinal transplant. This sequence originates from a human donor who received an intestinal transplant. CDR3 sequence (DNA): TGTGCCAGCAGTTACAACAGAGAAGCTTTCTTT. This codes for CASSYNREAFF.